Listed here are 26 T cell receptor beta chains from one sample, sequenced in a study of cytomegalovirus exposure and HLA in healthy donors. Use of 60 Vbeta and 13 Jbeta primers characterized the PCR. The method was immunoSEQ multiplex PCR; TCRdb's version includes in-frame clones alone and lacks a portion of them. Among 30,000 to 40,000 clones listed, roughly 76% were seen once. The sequenced material came from PBMCs. These receptors were obtained from a woman in her forties in good health and CMV-seronegative.

This clone was counted once. The chain uses TRBV28 and TRBJ2-7; TRBD1 matches at 7 bases. The germline gives CDR1 MDHEN, CDR2 SYDVKM. CDR3 size: 16 residues. The ends lost 5 bases at V and 7 bases at J; junction bases unmatched: 17. As DNA, the CDR3 is TGTGCCAGCAGTCCACCGGGACAGCCGATGAGTCAGGAGCAGTACGTC. This encodes CASSPPGQPMSQEQYV.

This chain links TRBV6-1 with TRBJ2-7; a possible D gene is TRBD1 (5 bases). V was shortened by 7 bases and J by 2 bases, with 15 bases between the two germline ends. The germline V gene encodes CDR1 MNHNS and CDR2 SASEGT. The CDR3 covers 14 residues. CDR3 bases: TGTGCCAGCATGGCGGCAGGGCCCCCCTACGAGCAGTACGTC. Translated: CASMAAGPPYEQYV.

The rearrangement links TRBV2 to TRBJ2-7; TRBD1 might be the D (6 bases). The V gene's germline CDR1 is SNHLY and CDR2 FYNNEI. The CDR3 consists of 15 residues. V lost 7 bases to trimming and J lost 0 bases, with 16 bases between them. CDR3 sequence reads: CASKRETTGSYEQYF. As DNA, the CDR3 is TGTGCCAGCAAACGCGAAACGACAGGCTCCTACGAGCAGTACTTC.

The chain uses TRBV18 and TRBJ2-1; 9 nucleotides match TRBD2. Germline CDR1 is KGHSH and CDR2 is LQKENI. The CDR3 length is 18 residues. The trim removed 0 bases at V and 0 bases at J, leaving 6 bases unmatched. This chain's CDR3 is CASSPPRGGGASYNEQFF. The DNA of the CDR3 is TGTGCCAGCTCACCACCGCGGGGCGGGGGGGCCTCCTACAATGAGCAGTTCTTC.

V usage is TRBV9 and J usage is TRBJ1-1; D call uncertain. Trimming took off 4 bases at V and 4 bases at J, with 23 bases between the two ends. The CDR3 length is 17 residues. Germline loops: CDR1 SGDLS, CDR2 YYNGEE. This CDR3 is CASSPHAEVDMITEAFF. The CDR3 DNA reads TGTGCCAGCAGCCCCCACGCAGAGGTGGATATGATCACTGAAGCTTTCTTT.

This clone has a handful of counts. V and J are TRBV6-6 and TRBJ1-4; TRBD1 might be the D (6 bases). The V gene lost 0 bases and the J gene lost 1 base, with 6 bases spanning the gap. This CDR3 has 15 residues. Germline CDR1 and CDR2: MNHNY and SVGAGI (reference sequence). DNA for the CDR3: TGTGCCAGCAGTTACTCCAGGGGAACTAATGAAAAACTGTTTTTT. This translates into CASSYSRGTNEKLFF.

The chain carries TRBV11-2 and TRBJ2-2; 7 bases agree with TRBD2. Germline loops: CDR1 SGHAT, CDR2 FQNNGV. Germline trimming cut 1 base from V and 1 base from J; bases unmatched to any gene: 6. The CDR3 spans 17 residues. The CDR3 nucleotides read TGTGCCAGCAGCTTAGTAGCTGCTAGCGGGAACACCGGGGAGCTGTTTTTT. Protein: CASSLVAASGNTGELFF. Supplemented by reference TRBV11-2 and TRBJ2-2, the full variable domain reads EAGVAQSPRYKIIEKRQSVAFWCNPISGHATLYWYQQILGQGPKLLIQFQNNGVVDDSQLPKDRFSAERLKGVDSTLKIQPAKLEDSAVYLCASSLVAASGNTGELFFGEGSRLTVL.

The chain carries TRBV11-2 and TRBJ1-2; 7 bases fit TRBD1. Per the germline V gene, CDR1 is SGHAT and CDR2 is FQNNGV. The CDR3 runs to 14 residues. Losses at the gene ends were 3 bases for V and 2 bases for J; bases not matched to a gene: 3. The CDR3 coding sequence is TGTGCCAGCAGCTTGAAGGGGGCAAACTATGGCTACACCTTC. Its translation is CASSLKGANYGYTF.

The chain combines TRBV6-1 with TRBJ1-5, with D perhaps TRBD1 (6 bases). Deletions cut 6 bases from V and 0 bases from J, with 12 bases between. Per germline, CDR1 MNHNS and CDR2 SASEGT. The CDR3 sequence is 15 residues long. The CDR3: CASSARGISNQPQHF. The CDR3 DNA is TGTGCCAGCAGCGCCAGGGGAATTAGCAATCAGCCCCAGCATTTT.

The gene calls are TRBV6-6 and TRBJ1-2; maybe TRBD1 (6 bases). The CDR3 has 13 residues. From germline, CDR1 is MNHNY and CDR2 SVGAGI (reference sequence). Trimming stripped 5 bases from V and 1 base from J, with 8 bases between. The CDR3 bases are TGTGCCAGCAGTACGGACAGTAACTATGGCTACACCTTC. This codes for CASSTDSNYGYTF.

The chain carries TRBV7-9 and TRBJ2-5, with 12 nucleotides matching TRBD1. Germline CDR1 is SEHNR and CDR2 is FQNEAQ (reference sequence). CDR3 length: 14 amino acids. J lost 5 bases, V lost 4 bases, and 2 bases had no gene match. CDR3: CASSSGTGGETQYF. The CDR3 nucleotides are TGTGCCAGCAGCTCCGGGACAGGGGGCGAGACCCAGTACTTC.

This sequence joins TRBV5-1 and TRBJ2-5, with D unresolved. Between the trimmed V and J ends, which lost 1 base and 1 base, there was a span of 5 bases. The CDR3 length is 13 residues. Germline V CDR1 and CDR2: SGHRS, YFSETQ. In DNA, the CDR3 is TGCGCCAGCAGCTTGCAGGCCCAAGAGACCCAGTACTTC. Its protein is CASSLQAQETQYF.

This chain connects TRBV5-5 to TRBJ1-2, with 9 bases matching TRBD1. The CDR3 runs 13 residues. V lost 4 bases, J lost 6 bases, and 4 bases stayed unmatched. Germline CDR1 reads SGHKS; CDR2 reads YYEKEE (reference sequence). The CDR3 DNA reads TGTGCCAGCAGCCATACAGGGGGCGATGGCTACACCTTC. Its translation is CASSHTGGDGYTF. The full variable domain, with the rest looked up from reference TRBV5-5 and TRBJ1-2, is DAGVTQSPTHLIKTRGQQVTLRCSPISGHKSVSWYQQVLGQGPQFIFQYYEKEERGRGNFPDRFSARQFPNYSSELNVNALLLGDSALYLCASSHTGGDGYTFGSGTRLTVV.

The genes are TRBV15 and TRBJ2-5; D not resolved. Germline loops: CDR1 LNHNV, CDR2 YYDKDF (reference sequence). The CDR3 totals 13 residues. Trimming took 8 bases from V and 2 from J, leaving 12 bases between them. The CDR3: CATQDGRQETQYF. The CDR3 DNA is TGTGCCACCCAGGATGGTCGTCAAGAGACCCAGTACTTC.

V usage is TRBV7-8 and J usage is TRBJ2-2; no clear D gene. Germline values: CDR1 SGHVS, CDR2 FQNEAQ. The germline V and J ends were trimmed by 7 bases and 7 bases, with 7 bases remaining between them. The CDR3 has 11 amino acids. CDR3 DNA sequence: TGTGCCAGCATTTCAGGCGGGGAGCTGTTTTTT. Amino acids: CASISGGELFF.

The CDR3 protein is CASSADSLSFTDTQYF. Here the CDR3 DNA reads TGTGCCAGCAGCGCAGACTCACTATCCTTTACAGATACGCAGTATTTT. The J gene is TRBJ2-3, the V gene TRBV7-9; D not certain. Germline V gives CDR1 SEHNR, CDR2 FQNEAQ (reference sequence). The length of the CDR3 is 16 residues. V was pared by 5 bases and J by 3 bases, with 18 bases between.

This chain links TRBV21-1 with TRBJ1-5; the table's D call, TRBD1, was not checked against the DNA. TRBV21-1 constitutes a pseudogene. This CDR3 has 14 residues. CDR3 sequence reads: CASSKGTGDQPQHF. The CDR3 bases are TGTGCCAGCAGCAAAGGGACAGGGGATCAGCCCCAGCATTTT.

The J gene is TRBJ1-2, the V gene TRBV6-1; D not resolved. Trimming removed 4 bases at V and 10 bases at J, with 19 bases between. Germline loops: CDR1 MNHNS, CDR2 SASEGT. This CDR3 comprises 14 residues. CDR3 sequence: CASSVEEWGGDYTF. The DNA of the CDR3 is TGTGCCAGCAGTGTTGAGGAGTGGGGAGGAGACTACACCTTC.

This rearrangement joins TRBV28 to TRBJ1-1; D may be TRBD1 (6 bases). The CDR3 extends over 19 amino acids. The V gene's germline CDR1 is MDHEN and CDR2 SYDVKM. V was clipped by 4 bases and J by 3 bases, with 27 bases between them. CDR3 loop: CASSSGSLWGGAGDTEAFF. CDR3 coding DNA: TGTGCCAGCAGTTCTGGTTCGCTGTGGGGGGGCGCGGGGGACACTGAAGCTTTCTTT.

This chain connects TRBV9 to TRBJ1-5; D remains unclear. Between the trimmed V and J ends, which lost 0 bases and 1 base, there was a span of 8 bases. Germline CDR1 is SGDLS and CDR2 is YYNGEE. This CDR3 is built from 15 residues. The CDR3 coding sequence is TGTGCCAGCAGCGTAGGAGAGGGAAGCAATCAGCCCCAGCATTTT. Translation gives CASSVGEGSNQPQHF.

The chain employs TRBV30 and TRBJ1-5; unclear D gene. Per the germline V gene, CDR1 is GTSNPN and CDR2 is SVGIG (reference sequence). V lost 5 bases and J lost 6, with 11 bases in between. CDR3 length: 12 residues. This CDR3 is CAWCPRGQPQHF. The CDR3 bases are TGTGCCTGGTGTCCTCGCGGTCAGCCCCAGCATTTT.

V is TRBV7-2 and J is TRBJ1-2; D not resolved. CDR3 length equals 13 residues. The germline V and J ends were trimmed by 4 bases and 1 base, with 7 bases remaining between them. In germline, CDR1 is SGHTA, CDR2 FQGNSA. The CDR3 region has the DNA TGTGCCAGCAGCTCCGACTTTAACTATGGCTACACCTTC. Translated, it gives CASSSDFNYGYTF.

The chain has TRBV2 and TRBJ2-2; D uncertain. V lost 5 bases, J lost 0 bases, and 7 bases lay in between. Germline-derived CDR1 and CDR2 are SNHLY and FYNNEI. The CDR3 covers 14 residues. The CDR3 nucleotides are TGTGCCAGCAGTCGGCTAGCGAACACCGGGGAGCTGTTTTTT. Translation gives CASSRLANTGELFF.

The chain recombines TRBV19 with TRBJ1-6, with 8 bases lining up with TRBD1. Trimming removed 9 bases from V and 3 bases from J; junction bases left unmatched: 1. This CDR3 has 13 amino acids. Germline V gene data show CDR1 as LNHDA and CDR2 as SQIVND (reference sequence). Here the CDR3 reads CASGQGYNSPLHF. The CDR3, as DNA: TGTGCCAGCGGACAGGGCTATAATTCACCCCTCCACTTT.

The gene calls are TRBV18 and TRBJ1-3; 9 bases line up with TRBD1. CDR1 and CDR2 (germline): KGHSH, LQKENI. CDR3 length: 17 residues. V shed 3 bases and J 1 base; nucleotides not matched to a gene: 7. The CDR3 protein is CASSPGQGKGSGNTIYF. CDR3 nucleotide sequence: TGTGCCAGCTCACCTGGACAGGGGAAAGGGTCTGGAAACACCATATATTTT.

The chain is built from TRBV4-1 and TRBJ1-4; the D is unclear. In germline, CDR1 is MGHRA, CDR2 YSYEKL. V was trimmed by 0 bases and J by 7 bases, leaving 6 bases between them. The CDR3 sequence is 13 residues long. CDR3 coding DNA: TGCGCCAGCAGCCAAGATCGTATTGAAAAACTGTTTTTT. This translates into CASSQDRIEKLFF.